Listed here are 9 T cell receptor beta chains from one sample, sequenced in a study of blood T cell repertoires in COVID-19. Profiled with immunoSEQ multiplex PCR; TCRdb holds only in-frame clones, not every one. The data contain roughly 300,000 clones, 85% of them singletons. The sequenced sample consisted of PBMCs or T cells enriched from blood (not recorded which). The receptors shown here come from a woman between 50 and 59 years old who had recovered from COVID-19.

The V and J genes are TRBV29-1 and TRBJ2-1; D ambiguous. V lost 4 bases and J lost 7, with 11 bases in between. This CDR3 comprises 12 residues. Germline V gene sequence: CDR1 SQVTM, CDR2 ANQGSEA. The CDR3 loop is CSVGSSMNEQFF. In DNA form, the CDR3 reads TGCAGCGTTGGTTCTAGTATGAATGAGCAGTTCTTC.

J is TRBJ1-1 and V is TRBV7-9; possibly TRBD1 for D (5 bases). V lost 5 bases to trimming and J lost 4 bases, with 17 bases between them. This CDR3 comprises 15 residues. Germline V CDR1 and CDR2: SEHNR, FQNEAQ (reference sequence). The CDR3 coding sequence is TGTGCCAGCAGCCCTCGGTGGCAGGGAAGCACTGAAGCTTTCTTT. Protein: CASSPRWQGSTEAFF.

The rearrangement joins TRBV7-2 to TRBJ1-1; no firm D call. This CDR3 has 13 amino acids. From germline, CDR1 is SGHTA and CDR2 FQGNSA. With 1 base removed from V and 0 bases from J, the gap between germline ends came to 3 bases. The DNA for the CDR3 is TGTGCCAGCAGCTTAGTAGTGAACACTGAAGCTTTCTTT. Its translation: CASSLVVNTEAFF. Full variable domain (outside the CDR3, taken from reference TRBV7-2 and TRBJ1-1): GAGVSQSPSNKVTEKGKDVELRCDPISGHTALYWYRQSLGQGLEFLIYFQGNSAPDKSGLPSDRFSAERTGGSVSTLTIQRTQQEDSAVYLCASSLVVNTEAFFGQGTRLTVV.

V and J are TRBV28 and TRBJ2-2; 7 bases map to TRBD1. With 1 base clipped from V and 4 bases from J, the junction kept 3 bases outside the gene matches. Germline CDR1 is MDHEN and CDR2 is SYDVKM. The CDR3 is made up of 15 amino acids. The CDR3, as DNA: TGTGCCAGCAGTTTATTAGGGACAGCCACCGGGGAGCTGTTTTTT. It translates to CASSLLGTATGELFF. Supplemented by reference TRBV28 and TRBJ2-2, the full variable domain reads DVKVTQSSRYLVKRTGEKVFLECVQDMDHENMFWYRQDPGLGLRLIYFSYDVKMKEKGDIPEGYSVSREKKERFSLILESASTNQTSMYLCASSLLGTATGELFFGEGSRLTVL.

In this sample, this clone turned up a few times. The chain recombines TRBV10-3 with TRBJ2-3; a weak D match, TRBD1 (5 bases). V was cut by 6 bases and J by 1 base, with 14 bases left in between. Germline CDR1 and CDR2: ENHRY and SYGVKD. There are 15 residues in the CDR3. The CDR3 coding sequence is TGTGCCATCAGCTCGCTAGGGGTGGGCACAGATACGCAGTATTTT. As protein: CAISSLGVGTDTQYF.

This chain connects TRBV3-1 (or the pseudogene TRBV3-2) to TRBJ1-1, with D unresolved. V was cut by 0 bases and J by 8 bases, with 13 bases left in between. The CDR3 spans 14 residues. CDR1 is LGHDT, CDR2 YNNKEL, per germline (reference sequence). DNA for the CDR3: TGTGCCAGCAGCCAAGATCGCAGCGTAGGAGAAGCTTTCTTT. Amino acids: CASSQDRSVGEAFF.

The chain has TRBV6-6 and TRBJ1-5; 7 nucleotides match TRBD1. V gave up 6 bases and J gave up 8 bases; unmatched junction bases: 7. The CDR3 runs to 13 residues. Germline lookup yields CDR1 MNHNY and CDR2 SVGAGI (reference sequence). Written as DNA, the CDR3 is TGTGCCAGCAGCAACATCCAGGGGGAGCCCCAGCATTTT. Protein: CASSNIQGEPQHF.

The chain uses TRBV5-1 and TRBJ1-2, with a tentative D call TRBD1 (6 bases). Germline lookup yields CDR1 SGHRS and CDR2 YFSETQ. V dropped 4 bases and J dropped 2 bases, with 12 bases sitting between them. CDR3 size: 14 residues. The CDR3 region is CASSPRTVNYGYTF. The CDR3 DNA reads TGCGCCAGCAGCCCCAGGACAGTGAACTATGGCTACACCTTC. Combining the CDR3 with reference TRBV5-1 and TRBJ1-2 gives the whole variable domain KAGVTQTPRYLIKTRGQQVTLSCSPISGHRSVSWYQQTPGQGLQFLFEYFSETQRNKGNFPGRFSGRQFSNSRSEMNVSTLELGDSALYLCASSPRTVNYGYTFGSGTRLTVV.

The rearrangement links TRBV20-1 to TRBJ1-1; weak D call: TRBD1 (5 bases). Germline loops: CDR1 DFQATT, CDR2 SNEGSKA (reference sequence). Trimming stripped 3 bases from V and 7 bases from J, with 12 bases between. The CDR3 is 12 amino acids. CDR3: CSASLRGDEAFF. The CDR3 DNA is TGCAGTGCTAGTTTAAGGGGTGATGAAGCTTTCTTT.